Each of the 5 T cell receptor beta chains below was sequenced from the same sample in a study of lymphopenia after photon versus proton radiotherapy (dated by TCRdb to the late 2010s). The library was obtained by the immunoSEQ multiplex PCR assay. TCRdb's version of the immuneACCESS table is confined to in-frame rearrangements and falls short of the full clone set. An unresolved V gene accounts for under half of the shortfall where checked; the remainder is of unknown origin. The sample data list fewer than 50,000 clones, and 85% of these were observed just once. Approximately 2.1% of the sample belongs to the ten largest clones. The material was peripheral blood, obtained from a patient treated with photon-based radiotherapy. The receptors shown here come from a man in his forties or fifties with gastric cancer.

The CDR3 nucleotides read TGTGCCAGCACCCGACAGCGAGGGAACTCCTACGAGCAGTACTTC. Its protein product is CASTRQRGNSYEQYF. The J gene is TRBJ2-7, the V gene TRBV2; TRBD1 or TRBD2 may be the D gene (5 bases each). V was pared by 7 bases and J by 0 bases, with 16 bases between. CDR1 is SNHLY and CDR2 is FYNNEI in the germline V gene. The CDR3 is made up of 15 amino acids.

V gene TRBV6-4 combines with J gene TRBJ2-3; either TRBD1 or TRBD2 may supply D (5 bases each). The CDR3 sequence is 14 residues long. CDR1 MRHNA and CDR2 SNTAGT come from the germline V gene. V gave up 5 bases and J gave up 3 bases, with 12 bases separating them. The CDR3 nucleotides are TGTGCCAGCAGTCAAAACGGGGCTACAGATACGCAGTATTTT. Protein product: CASSQNGATDTQYF.

This chain uses TRBV9 with TRBJ2-5, with 9 bases that match TRBD2. With 1 base clipped from V and 0 bases from J, the junction kept 4 bases outside the gene matches. The CDR3 contains 16 residues. The V gene's germline CDR1 is SGDLS and CDR2 YYNGEE. CDR3 DNA sequence: TGTGCCAGCAGCGTATTAGTAGCGGGGGACCAAGAGACCCAGTACTTC. Residues: CASSVLVAGDQETQYF. The full variable domain, in which reference TRBV9 and TRBJ2-5 provide the parts outside the CDR3, is DSGVTQTPKHLITATGQRVTLRCSPRSGDLSVYWYQQSLDQGLQFLIQYYNGEERAKGNILERFSAQQFPDLHSELNLSSLELGDSALYFCASSVLVAGDQETQYFGPGTRLLVL.

The rearrangement links TRBV4-3 to TRBJ2-3, with 7 nucleotides matching TRBD2. After removal of 1 base from V and 5 bases from J, the junction contained 6 bases not matched to a gene. Germline V CDR1 and CDR2: LGHNA, YSLEER. This CDR3 region has 15 residues. CDR3 protein: CASSQARGLGDTQYF. Written as DNA, the CDR3 is TGCGCCAGCAGCCAAGCGCGGGGGTTAGGAGATACGCAGTATTTT.

This clone was seen only a few times. This chain connects TRBV7-6 to TRBJ2-2; a possible D gene is TRBD1 (6 bases). Germline-derived CDR1 and CDR2 are SGHVS and FNYEAQ. The germline V and J ends were trimmed by 5 bases and 6 bases, with 19 bases remaining between them. The CDR3 loop spans 16 amino acids. CDR3 in amino acids: CASSARTRTAPGELFF. The CDR3 DNA sequence: TGTGCCAGCAGCGCCCGGACAAGGACAGCCCCCGGGGAGCTGTTTTTT.